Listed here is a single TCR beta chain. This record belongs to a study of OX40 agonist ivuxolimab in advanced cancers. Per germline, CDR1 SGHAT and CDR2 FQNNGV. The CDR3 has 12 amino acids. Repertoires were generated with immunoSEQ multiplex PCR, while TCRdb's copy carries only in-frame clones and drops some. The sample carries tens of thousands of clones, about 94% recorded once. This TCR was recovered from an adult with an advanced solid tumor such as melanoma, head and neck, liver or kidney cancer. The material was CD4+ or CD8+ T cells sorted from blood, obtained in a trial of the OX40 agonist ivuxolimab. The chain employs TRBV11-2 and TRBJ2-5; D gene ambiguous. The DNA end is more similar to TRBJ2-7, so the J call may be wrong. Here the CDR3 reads CASSLSSYEQYF. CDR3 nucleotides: TGTGCCAGCAGCCTAAGTTCCTACGAGCAGTACTTC.